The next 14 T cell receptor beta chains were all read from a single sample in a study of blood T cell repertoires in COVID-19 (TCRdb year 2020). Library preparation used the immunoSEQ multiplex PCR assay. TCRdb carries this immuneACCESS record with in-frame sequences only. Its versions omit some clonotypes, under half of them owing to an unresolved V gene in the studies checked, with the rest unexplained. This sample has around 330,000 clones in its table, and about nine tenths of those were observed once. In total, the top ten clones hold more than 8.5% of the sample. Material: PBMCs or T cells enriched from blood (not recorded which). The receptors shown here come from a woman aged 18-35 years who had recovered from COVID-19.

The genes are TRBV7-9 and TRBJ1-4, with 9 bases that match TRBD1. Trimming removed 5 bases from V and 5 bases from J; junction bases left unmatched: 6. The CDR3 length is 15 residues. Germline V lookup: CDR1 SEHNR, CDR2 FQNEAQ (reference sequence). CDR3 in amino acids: CASSTDRGLNEKLFF. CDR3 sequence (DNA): TGTGCCAGCAGCACGGACAGGGGACTCAATGAAAAACTGTTTTTT.

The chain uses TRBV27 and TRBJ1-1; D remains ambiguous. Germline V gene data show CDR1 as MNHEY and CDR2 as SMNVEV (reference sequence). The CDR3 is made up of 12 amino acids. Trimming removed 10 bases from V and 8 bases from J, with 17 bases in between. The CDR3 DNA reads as TGTGCCACTCGCCCCGGGGAGGGAGAAGCTTTCTTT. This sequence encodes CATRPGEGEAFF.

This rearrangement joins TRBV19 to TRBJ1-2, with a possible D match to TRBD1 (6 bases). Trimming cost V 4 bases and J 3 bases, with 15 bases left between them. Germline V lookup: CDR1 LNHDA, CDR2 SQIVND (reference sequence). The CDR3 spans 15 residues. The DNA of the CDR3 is TGTGCCAGTAGTAAACAGGGTCGGTTGGACTATGGCTACACCTTC. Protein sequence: CASSKQGRLDYGYTF.

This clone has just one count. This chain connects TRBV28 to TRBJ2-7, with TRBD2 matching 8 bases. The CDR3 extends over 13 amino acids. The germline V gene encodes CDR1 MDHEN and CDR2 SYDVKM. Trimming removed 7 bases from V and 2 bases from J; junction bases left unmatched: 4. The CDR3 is CASTLAGPYEQYF. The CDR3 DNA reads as TGTGCCAGCACCTTAGCGGGACCCTACGAGCAGTACTTC.

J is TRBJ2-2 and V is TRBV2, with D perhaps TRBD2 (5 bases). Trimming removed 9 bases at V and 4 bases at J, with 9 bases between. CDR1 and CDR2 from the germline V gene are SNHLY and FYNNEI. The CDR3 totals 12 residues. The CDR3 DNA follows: TGTGCCAGAACTAGATTCACCGGGGAGCTGTTTTTT. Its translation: CARTRFTGELFF.

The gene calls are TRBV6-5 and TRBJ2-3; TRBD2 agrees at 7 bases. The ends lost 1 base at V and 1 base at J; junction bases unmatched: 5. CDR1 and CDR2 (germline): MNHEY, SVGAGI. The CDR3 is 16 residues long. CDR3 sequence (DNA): TGTGCCAGCAGTTACTTGGGCGCGGGGGGCACAGATACGCAGTATTTT. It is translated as CASSYLGAGGTDTQYF.

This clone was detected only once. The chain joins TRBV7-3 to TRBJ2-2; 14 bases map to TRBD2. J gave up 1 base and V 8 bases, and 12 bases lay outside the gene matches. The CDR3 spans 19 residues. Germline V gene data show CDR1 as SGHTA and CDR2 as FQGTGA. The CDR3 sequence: CASSRIGLAGGLNTGELFF. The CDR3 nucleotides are TGTGCCAGCTCCCGAATTGGACTAGCGGGGGGACTGAACACCGGGGAGCTGTTTTTT.

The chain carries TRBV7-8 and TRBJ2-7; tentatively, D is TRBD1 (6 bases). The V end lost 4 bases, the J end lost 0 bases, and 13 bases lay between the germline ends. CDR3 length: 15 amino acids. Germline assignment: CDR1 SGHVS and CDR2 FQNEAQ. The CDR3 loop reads CASSSHQGPSYEQYF. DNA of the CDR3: TGTGCCAGCAGCTCTCACCAGGGGCCCTCCTACGAGCAGTACTTC. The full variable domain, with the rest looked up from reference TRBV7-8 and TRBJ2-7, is GAGVSQSPRYKVAKRGQDVALRCDPISGHVSLFWYQQALGQGPEFLTYFQNEAQLDKSGLPSDRFFAERPEGSVSTLKIQRTQQEDSAVYLCASSSHQGPSYEQYFGPGTRLTVT.

In DNA form, the CDR3 reads TGCGCCAGCAGCCAAGATCTGGGCCAGACCTCACCCCTCCACTTT. This encodes CASSQDLGQTSPLHF. V is TRBV4-3 and J is TRBJ1-6; D is ambiguous. Trimming removed 0 bases at V and 10 bases at J, with 13 bases between. This CDR3 is 15 amino acids long. CDR1 and CDR2 from the germline V gene are LGHNA and YSLEER.

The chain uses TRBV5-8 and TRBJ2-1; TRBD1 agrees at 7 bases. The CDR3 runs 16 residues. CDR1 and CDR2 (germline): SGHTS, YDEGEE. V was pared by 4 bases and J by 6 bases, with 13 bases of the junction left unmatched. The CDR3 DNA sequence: TGTGCCAGCAGCCCCAGGACAGGTGGGACGAGCAATGAGCAGTTCTTC. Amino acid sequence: CASSPRTGGTSNEQFF.

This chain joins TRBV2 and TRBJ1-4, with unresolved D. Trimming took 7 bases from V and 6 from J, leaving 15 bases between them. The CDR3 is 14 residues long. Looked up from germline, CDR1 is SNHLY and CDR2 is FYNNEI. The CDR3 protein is CASILVRGDEKLFF. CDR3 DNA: TGTGCCAGCATTCTGGTCCGAGGAGATGAAAAACTGTTTTTT. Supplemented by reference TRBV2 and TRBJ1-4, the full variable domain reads EPEVTQTPSHQVTQMGQEVILRCVPISNHLYFYWYRQILGQKVEFLVSFYNNEISEKSEIFDDQFSVERPDGSNFTLKIRSTKLEDSAMYFCASILVRGDEKLFFGSGTQLSVL.

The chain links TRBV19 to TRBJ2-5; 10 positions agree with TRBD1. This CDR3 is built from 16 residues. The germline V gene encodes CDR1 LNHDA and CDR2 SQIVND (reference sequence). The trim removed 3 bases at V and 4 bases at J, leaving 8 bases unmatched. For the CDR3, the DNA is TGTGCCAGTAGTATTACCGGGACAGGGGATGGAGAGACCCAGTACTTC. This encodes CASSITGTGDGETQYF.

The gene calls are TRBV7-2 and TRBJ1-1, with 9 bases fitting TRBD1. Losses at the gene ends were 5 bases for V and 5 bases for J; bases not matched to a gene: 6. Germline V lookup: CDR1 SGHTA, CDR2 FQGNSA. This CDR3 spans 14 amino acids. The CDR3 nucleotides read TGTGCCAGCAGCGAACAGGGGGCTAGTACTGAAGCTTTCTTT. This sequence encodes CASSEQGASTEAFF.

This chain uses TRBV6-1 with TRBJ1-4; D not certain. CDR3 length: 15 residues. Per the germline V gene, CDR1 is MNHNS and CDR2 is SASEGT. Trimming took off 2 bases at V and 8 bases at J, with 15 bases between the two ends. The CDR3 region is CASSEIPAVAEKLFF. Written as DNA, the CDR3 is TGTGCCAGCAGTGAAATCCCGGCGGTGGCGGAAAAACTGTTTTTT.